This T cell receptor (beta chain) was captured in a study of CD8 T cells in Susac syndrome. Across the whole study: There were Susac syndrome patients who were therapy-naive at blood draw, others on corticosteroids, and others on intravenous immunoglobulin alone.

The V gene lost 10 bases and the J gene lost 0 bases, with 13 bases spanning the gap. The germline gives CDR1 SNHLY, CDR2 FYNNEI. The CDR3 loop spans 14 amino acids. Random hexamers primed reverse transcription of about 0.45 to 1 ug RNA. By means of immunoSEQ multiplex PCR, TCR beta CDR3 spanning 54 Vbeta and 13 Jbeta underwent amplification. TCRdb ran MiXCR on the immunoSEQ multiplex PCR reads and lists one entry per CDR3 protein. The data hold 77,000 or so distinct CDR3 sequences, with approximately 94% observed a single time. CD8+ and CD4+ T cells from blood underwent TCR beta sequencing. The patients with Susac syndrome were individuals who fulfilled the recently defined diagnostic criteria for disease that was either definite or probable.

The clonotype originates from a human donor with Susac syndrome. The chain carries TRBV2 and TRBJ2-1, with D uncertain. The sample taken for sequencing was CD4+ T cells from PBMCs. The CDR3 region is CAIPRSNSYNEQFF. CDR3 DNA: TGTGCCATCCCACGGTCAAACTCCTACAATGAGCAGTTCTTC.